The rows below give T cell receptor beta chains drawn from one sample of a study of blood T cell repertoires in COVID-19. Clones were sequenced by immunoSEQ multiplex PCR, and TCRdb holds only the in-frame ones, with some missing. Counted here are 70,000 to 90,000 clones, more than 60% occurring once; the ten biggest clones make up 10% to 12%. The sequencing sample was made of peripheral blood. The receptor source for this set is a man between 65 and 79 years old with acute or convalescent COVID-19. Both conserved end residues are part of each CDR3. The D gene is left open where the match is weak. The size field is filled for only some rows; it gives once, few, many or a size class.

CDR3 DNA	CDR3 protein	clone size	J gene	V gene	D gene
TGTGCCAGCAGCCCGGGGACTAGCGGGGAGGGCGGGGAGCTGTTTTTT	CASSPGTSGEGGELFF	-	TRBJ2-2	TRBV11-2	TRBD2
TGTGCCAGCTCACCAGGGACAGACAATGAGCAGTTCTTC	CASSPGTDNEQFF	-	TRBJ2-1	TRBV18	TRBD1
TGTGCCAGCACCAAGGACGGGGGGGCCGTTACGCAGTATTTT	CASTKDGGAVTQYF	-	TRBJ2-3	TRBV28	TRBD2
TGTGCCACCAATCAGGGAGGATCAGATACGCAGTATTTT	CATNQGGSDTQYF	-	TRBJ2-3	TRBV24-1	-
TGCGCCAGCAGTGAAGAGGGCGCTCCAGATGGCTACACCTTC	CASSEEGAPDGYTF	few	TRBJ1-2	TRBV10-2	-
TGTGCCACCAGCAACAGGGATTCTTCACCCCTCCACTTT	CATSNRDSSPLHF	-	TRBJ1-6	TRBV15	-
TGTGCCAGTAGATCTAGATTGGACTTCTACACTGAAGCTTTCTTT	CASRSRLDFYTEAFF	-	TRBJ1-1	TRBV19	-
TGCGCCAGCAGCTTGGAGTCCAGCTCCTATAATTCACCCCTCCACTTT	CASSLESSSYNSPLHF	many	TRBJ1-6	TRBV5-1	-
TGTGCCAGCAGCCTATGGACAGGGACCGAGCAGTACTTC	CASSLWTGTEQYF	-	TRBJ2-7	TRBV7-2	TRBD1
TGTGCCAGCAGTACCCCGGGGGAAAAACTGTTTTTT	CASSTPGEKLFF	medium-sized	TRBJ1-4	TRBV28	-
TGTGCCAGCAGCGCTATGCCCTCTGGAAACACCATATATTTT	CASSAMPSGNTIYF	-	TRBJ1-3	TRBV6-5	-
TGTGCCAGCAGTTTTGGCGGGAGGGGACCCCTCCACTTT	CASSFGGRGPLHF	once	TRBJ1-6	TRBV12-3/TRBV12-4	-